This T cell receptor (beta chain) was found in a study of blood T cells in healthy people across ages. Overall study results and limits: Greater diversity and more naive CD4+ cells were seen in long-lived donors than in aged donors.

Together with a sample-barcoded 5' primer, a J-beta primer mix was included in a second PCR lasting 7 to 11 cycles. From the 5' RACE reads, TCRdb called clonotypes with MiXCR, one entry per CDR3 protein. This table has around 900,000 distinct CDR3 sequences, roughly 26% appearing once. This clonotype was observed at least ten times. Antigen specificity is unknown. The DNA is omitted, as the CDR3 cannot be located on it reliably, and the CDR3 follows TCRdb's listing. Healthy Caucasian individuals from Russia aged about 6 to 90 served as donors. The CDR3 is 15 residues long, ends included. Per the germline V gene, CDR1 is SGHAT and CDR2 is FQNNGV.

The source of this sequence is a woman aged 80 or over in good health. The chain carries TRBV11-2 and TRBJ2-3; TRBD1, as called in the table, went unchecked against the DNA. The sequencing sample was made of blood. The CDR3 spells CASSFGPGQSDTQYF.